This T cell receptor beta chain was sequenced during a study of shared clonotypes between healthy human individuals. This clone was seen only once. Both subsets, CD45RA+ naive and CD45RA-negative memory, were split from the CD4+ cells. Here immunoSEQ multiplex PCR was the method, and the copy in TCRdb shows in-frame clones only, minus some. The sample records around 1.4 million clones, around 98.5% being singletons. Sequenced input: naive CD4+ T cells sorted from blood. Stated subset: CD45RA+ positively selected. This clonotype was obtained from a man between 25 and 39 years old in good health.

CDR3 DNA: TGTGCCAGCAGCCACACCCCTGGACTAGCGGGATTTTACGAGCAGTACTTC. Residues: CASSHTPGLAGFYEQYF. V and J are TRBV4-2 and TRBJ2-7; 12 nucleotides align to TRBD2. In germline, CDR1 is LGHNA, CDR2 YNFKEQ. The CDR3 covers 17 residues. The junction had 10 bases not matched to a gene; V was cut back by 3 bases and J by 4 bases.